The 13 T cell receptor beta chains below were found in one sample sequenced in a study of T cells in women clearing cervical HPV infection. Clones were sequenced by immunoSEQ multiplex PCR, and TCRdb holds only the in-frame ones, with some missing. The sample table includes tens of thousands of clones. Source material: blood buffy coat. These receptors were collected from a woman aged 18 to 75 with a cervical HPV16 infection that either progressed to CIN3+ or cleared (not recorded which).

Turning to this clone: The read terminates 3 residues ahead of where the CDR3 ends, so the germline J gene completes it. The rearrangement joins TRBV28 to TRBJ2-7, with TRBD2 as a possible D gene (5 bases). The germline gives CDR1 MDHEN, CDR2 SYDVKM. V was shortened by 8 bases and J by 2 bases, with 16 bases between the two germline ends. This CDR3 spans 14 amino acids. This chain's CDR3 is CASHGSAGPYEQYF. The sequenced part of the CDR3 DNA is TGTGCCAGCCACGGTTCGGCGGGTCCCTACGAG.

To note about this clone: Read sequence stops 3 residues before the CDR3 end, and the germline J gene provides the missing end. The chain couples TRBV5-5 to TRBJ2-5, with 9 nucleotides matching TRBD1. Trimming took 0 bases from V and 4 from J; bases not matched to a gene: 4. Germline V gives CDR1 SGHKS, CDR2 YYEKEE (reference sequence). This CDR3 region has 15 residues. Incomplete CDR3 DNA: TGTGCCAGCAGCTTGGGGACAGGGGTTTCAGAGACC. It is translated as CASSLGTGVSET. The complete CDR3 sequence is CASSLGTGVSETQYF.

About this clone itself: The CDR3 end is not reached by the read, which stops 3 residues before it; the germline J gene fills it in. This rearrangement joins TRBV5-1 to TRBJ2-2; D gene ambiguous. V dropped 0 bases and J dropped 4 bases, with 7 bases sitting between them. The germline V gene has CDR1 SGHRS and CDR2 YFSETQ. The CDR3 runs to 14 residues. The CDR3 protein is CASSLDFLTGELFF. The part of the CDR3 DNA that was read is TGCGCCAGCAGCTTGGACTTCCTCACCGGGGAG.

Worth noting for this clone: With the read ending 3 residues before the CDR3 end, the germline J gene is used to fill in that end. The chain couples TRBV30 to TRBJ2-5; possible D gene TRBD1, 7 bases. This CDR3 has 13 amino acids. Trimming took off 0 bases at V and 3 bases at J, with 8 bases between the two ends. Germline values: CDR1 GTSNPN, CDR2 SVGIG (reference sequence). The CDR3 is CAWSVRGEETQYF. CDR3 DNA, as far as it was read: TGTGCCTGGAGTGTCAGGGGGGAAGAGACC.

On this clone: The read comes to an end 3 residues before the CDR3 does, leaving the germline J gene to fill in the end. The chain joins TRBV20-1 to TRBJ2-2, with D perhaps matching TRBD1 or TRBD2 (5 bases each). With 4 bases removed from V and 6 bases from J, the gap between germline ends came to 12 bases. Germline-derived CDR1 and CDR2 are DFQATT and SNEGSKA (reference sequence). The CDR3 is 13 amino acids. CDR3 region: CSATREGSGELFF. CDR3 DNA (partial): TGCAGTGCTACCCGAGAGGGGTCCGGGGAG.

Of note for this clone: The read comes to an end 3 residues before the CDR3 does, leaving the germline J gene to fill in the end. This chain links TRBV29-1 with TRBJ1-4, with 9 bases matching TRBD1. This CDR3 is 14 amino acids long. The germline CDR1 and CDR2 sequences are SQVTM and ANQGSEA. The chain's CDR3 is CSVTWTGASSQLFF. The covered CDR3 bases are TGCAGCGTAACCTGGACAGGGGCATCCTCGCAA.

About this clone itself: Coverage ceases 3 residues before the CDR3 finishes, and the germline J gene fills in the end. The V and J genes are TRBV11-1 and TRBJ2-1; 8 nucleotides agree with TRBD2. CDR3 length: 13 amino acids. The J segment lost 8 bases and the V segment lost 7 bases, leaving 7 bases of the junction unmatched. CDR1 and CDR2 (germline): SGHAT, FQDESV (reference sequence). CDR3 sequence reads: CASNSRREDEQFF. Incomplete CDR3 DNA: TGTGCCAGCAATTCCAGGCGGGAGGATGAG.

About this clone itself: The read comes to an end 3 residues before the CDR3 does, leaving the germline J gene to fill in the end. V usage is TRBV30 and J usage is TRBJ2-1, with a weak D call TRBD2 (5 bases). There are 11 residues in the CDR3. The V and J ends lost 8 bases and 3 bases respectively, with 8 bases between them. Germline V CDR1 and CDR2: GTSNPN, SVGIG (reference sequence). The sequenced part of the CDR3 DNA is TGTGCCCTCAGCGGCTACAATGAG. Protein sequence: CALSGYNE. The CDR3 reads in full as CALSGYNEQFF.

To note about this clone: The read finishes 3 residues shy of the CDR3 end, and the germline J gene is used to complete it. The chain joins TRBV20-1 to TRBJ2-3, with a weak D call TRBD2 (5 bases). The CDR3 totals 15 residues. Germline V gene lookup returns CDR1 DFQATT and CDR2 SNEGSKA (reference sequence). Trimming left V 4 bases short and J 2 bases short, with 16 bases between. The CDR3 spells CSATPWSGSTDTQYF. CDR3 DNA (partial): TGCAGTGCTACCCCTTGGAGCGGATCCACAGATACG.

The CDR3 sequence: CASSLSAGPTYEQYF. The DNA read from the CDR3 is TGTGCCAGCAGCTTATCAGCGGGACCTACCTACGAG. The rearrangement uses TRBV13 and TRBJ2-7; 7 bases are shared with TRBD2. The read ends 3 residues early relative to the CDR3; the germline J gene fills the gap. V dropped 2 bases and J dropped 2; count of bases not matched to a gene: 6. The CDR3 loop spans 15 amino acids. CDR1 is PRHDT, CDR2 FYEKMQ, per germline (reference sequence).

Turning to this clone: The read is 3 residues too short to cover the CDR3 end, so that end is filled in from the germline J gene. The chain is built from TRBV29-1 and TRBJ2-1, with 15 bases matching TRBD2. V lost 7 bases and J lost 7; bases outside the gene matches: 8. CDR3 length: 15 amino acids. CDR1 SQVTM and CDR2 ANQGSEA come from the germline V gene. CDR3 region: CSAKGLAGGINEQFF. CDR3 DNA, as far as it was read: TGCAGCGCTAAGGGACTAGCGGGAGGTATAAATGAG.

The sequenced CDR3 bases are TGTGCCAGTCCCCCTGGGCCGGTAGCGGGAGCCCTATACAATGAG. It encodes CASPPGPVAGALYNE. The entire CDR3 sequence reads CASPPGPVAGALYNEQFF. This chain joins TRBV19 and TRBJ2-1, with 9 bases matching TRBD2. The read falls 3 residues short of the CDR3 end, and the missing part is taken from the germline J gene. Trimming at V came to 8 bases and at J to 4 bases, leaving 18 bases not matched to a gene. Germline values: CDR1 LNHDA, CDR2 SQIVND (reference sequence). The CDR3 is made up of 18 amino acids.

With respect to this clone: The read comes to an end 3 residues before the CDR3 does, leaving the germline J gene to fill in the end. The chain carries TRBV7-9 and TRBJ2-2; the match to TRBD1 covers 7 bases. CDR1 and CDR2 (germline): SEHNR, FQNEAQ (reference sequence). The CDR3 covers 15 residues. V shed 1 base and J 5 bases; nucleotides not matched to a gene: 4. Incomplete CDR3 DNA: TGTGCCAGCAGCTTAGGACAGGGTGGTACCGGGGAG. Protein product: CASSLGQGGTGE. The whole CDR3 is CASSLGQGGTGELFF.